The 25 T cell receptor beta chains below come from one sample, sequenced in a study of yellow fever vaccine responses in identical twins. From the RT-PCR reads, TCRdb called clonotypes with MiXCR, one entry per CDR3 protein. The profile shows hundreds of distinct CDR3 sequences, around 85% of them singletons. The sample in question was T cells from blood (PBMCs), unsorted or a sorted subset (not recorded which), obtained before or after yellow fever vaccination (not recorded which). The origin of the receptors is a female donor who received the yellow fever vaccine.

The chain combines TRBV15 with TRBJ2-7, with 8 bases matching TRBD2. Germline CDR1 is LNHNV and CDR2 is YYDKDF (reference sequence). The CDR3 has 14 residues. V was clipped by 4 bases and J by 3 bases; unmatched bases: 5. The CDR3, as DNA: TGTGCCACCAGCAAGAGCGGGAGCTTCTACGAGCAGTACTTC. It specifies CATSKSGSFYEQYF.

The genes are TRBV7-2 and TRBJ2-7; 9 bases map to TRBD1. V was pared by 4 bases and J by 2 bases, with 9 bases of the junction left unmatched. CDR1 is SGHTA, CDR2 FQGNSA, per germline. This CDR3 comprises 16 residues. CDR3 nucleotide sequence: TGTGCCAGCAGCTGGACAGGGGACTCGCGAGCCTACGAGCAGTACTTC. Translation gives CASSWTGDSRAYEQYF.

This chain connects TRBV10-1 to TRBJ2-7, with D possibly being TRBD1 (6 bases). There are 12 residues in the CDR3. Trimming stripped 10 bases from V and 3 bases from J, with 13 bases between. Germline V gene sequence: CDR1 WNHNN, CDR2 SYGVQD (reference sequence). The CDR3 is CAIRTAYYEQYV. In nucleotides, the CDR3 is TGCGCCATACGGACAGCGTACTACGAGCAGTACGTC.

The chain couples TRBV11-3 to TRBJ2-3, with D uncertain. The CDR3 totals 14 residues. Deletions cut 5 bases from V and 2 bases from J, with 11 bases between. CDR1 SGHNT and CDR2 YENEEA come from the germline V gene. The CDR3 loop reads CASSQGFDTDTQYF. The CDR3 coding sequence is TGTGCCAGCAGCCAAGGCTTTGACACAGATACGCAGTATTTT.

The chain links TRBV5-4 to TRBJ2-2; 7 nucleotides agree with TRBD1. The J segment lost 4 bases and the V segment lost 2 bases, leaving 2 bases of the junction unmatched. Germline values: CDR1 SGHNT, CDR2 YYREEE (reference sequence). CDR3 length: 14 residues. For the CDR3, the DNA is TGTGCCAGCAGCTTTTACAGGGGCACCGGGGAGCTGTTTTTT. Encoded protein: CASSFYRGTGELFF.

The chain links TRBV11-1 to TRBJ2-1; 10 bases agree with TRBD2. The germline V gene has CDR1 SGHAT and CDR2 FQDESV (reference sequence). The CDR3 has 16 amino acids. V trimming: 0 bases; J trimming: 10 bases; junction bases outside the gene matches: 9. CDR3 in amino acids: CASSLAASGSLWEQFF. CDR3 DNA: TGTGCCAGCAGCTTAGCGGCTAGCGGGAGTTTATGGGAGCAGTTCTTC.

The chain has TRBV4-2 and TRBJ2-1, with a possible D match to TRBD2 (6 bases). There are 15 residues in the CDR3. Germline lookup yields CDR1 LGHNA and CDR2 YNFKEQ. V was shortened by 3 bases and J by 0 bases, with 9 bases between the two germline ends. The CDR3 sequence is CASSQGGSSYNEQFF. The CDR3 DNA follows: TGTGCCAGCAGCCAGGGGGGAAGCTCCTACAATGAGCAGTTCTTC.

The chain has TRBV6-2 or TRBV6-3 and TRBJ2-1; no firm D call. Germline loops: CDR1 MNHEY, CDR2 SVGEGT. Trimming shortened V by 2 bases and J by 9 bases, and 8 bases separated the two germline ends. This CDR3 comprises 12 residues. CDR3: CASSYPAIEQFF. CDR3 coding DNA: TGTGCCAGCAGTTACCCGGCTATTGAGCAGTTCTTC.

V usage is TRBV4-3 and J usage is TRBJ2-1, with 14 bases matching TRBD2. Germline assignment: CDR1 LGHNA and CDR2 YSLEER. Unmatched junction bases numbered 4, after V lost 3 bases and J lost 6 bases. This CDR3 has 16 residues. DNA for the CDR3: TGCGCCAGCAGCCACGTGACTAGCGGGGGGGCCAATGAGCAGTTCTTC. Translated: CASSHVTSGGANEQFF.

This rearrangement joins TRBV20-1 to TRBJ2-5; 8 bases match TRBD2. CDR3 length: 15 residues. Germline CDR1 reads DFQATT; CDR2 reads SNEGSKA (reference sequence). V lost 6 bases to trimming and J lost 5 bases; unmatched junction nucleotides: 14. CDR3 loop: CSAPVGGGRRETQYF. CDR3 in DNA: TGCAGTGCGCCAGTCGGGGGGGGCCGTCGTGAGACCCAGTACTTC.

This clonotype appeared once. The rearrangement joins TRBV11-1 to TRBJ2-7; TRBD2 matches at 11 bases. The CDR3 has 14 amino acids. With 8 bases clipped from V and 5 bases from J, the junction kept 8 bases outside the gene matches. Germline V CDR1 and CDR2: SGHAT, FQDESV (reference sequence). CDR3 bases: TGTGCCAGCCGTCATAGCGGGAGGGGCAACGAGCAGTACTTC. Translation: CASRHSGRGNEQYF.

The chain has TRBV5-4 and TRBJ2-1, with 9 nucleotides matching TRBD1. The CDR3 length is 14 residues. Germline CDR1 and CDR2: SGHNT and YYREEE (reference sequence). The junction had 3 bases not matched to a gene; V was cut back by 1 base and J by 7 bases. In DNA form, the CDR3 reads TGTGCCAGCAGCTTGACAGGGGGCACGAATGAGCAGTTCTTC. Translated, it gives CASSLTGGTNEQFF.

The rearrangement links TRBV20-1 to TRBJ2-1, with D tentatively TRBD2 (6 bases). Germline CDR1 DFQATT, CDR2 SNEGSKA (reference sequence). The CDR3 totals 14 residues. With 6 bases removed from V and 4 bases from J, the gap between germline ends came to 16 bases. The CDR3 region is CSASLATQYNEQFF. For the CDR3, the DNA is TGCAGTGCATCGCTAGCGACACAATACAATGAGCAGTTCTTC.

This clonotype was picked up a small number of times. This chain links TRBV6-1 with TRBJ1-5; 10 nucleotides agree with TRBD1. V lost 6 bases to trimming and J lost 2 bases; unmatched junction nucleotides: 4. Per the germline V gene, CDR1 is MNHNS and CDR2 is SASEGT. The CDR3 totals 15 residues. CDR3 DNA: TGTGCCAGCAGCAGGACAGGGGGTGGCAATCAGCCCCAGCATTTT. Translating gives CASSRTGGGNQPQHF.

CDR3 sequence: CASSPPGTGGYGYTF. The CDR3 nucleotides read TGTGCCAGCAGCCCTCCCGGGACAGGGGGCTATGGCTACACCTTC. V gene TRBV7-9 combines with J gene TRBJ1-2; 11 bases are a match to TRBD1. V shed 5 bases and J 4 bases; nucleotides not matched to a gene: 6. The CDR3 runs 15 residues. CDR1 SEHNR and CDR2 FQNEAQ come from the germline V gene (reference sequence). Full variable domain (missing parts from reference TRBV7-9 and TRBJ1-2): DTGVSQNPRHKITKRGQNVTFRCDPISEHNRLYWYRQTLGQGPEFLTYFQNEAQLEKSRLLSDRFSAERPKGSFSTLEIQRTEQGDSAMYLCASSPPGTGGYGYTFGSGTRLTVV.

The rearrangement joins TRBV30 to TRBJ1-2; 9 bases are a match to TRBD1. Germline assignment: CDR1 GTSNPN and CDR2 SVGIG (reference sequence). V shed 4 bases, J shed 9 bases, and the junction held 9 bases outside the gene matches. The CDR3 extends over 13 amino acids. The CDR3 region has the DNA TGTGCCTGGACCCGACAGGGGGATGGGAGCTACACCTTC. This encodes CAWTRQGDGSYTF.

This chain connects TRBV2 to TRBJ2-3; 7 bases align to TRBD2. Germline loops: CDR1 SNHLY, CDR2 FYNNEI. Trimming took 4 bases from V and 1 from J; bases not matched to a gene: 5. The CDR3 extends over 15 amino acids. The DNA of the CDR3 is TGTGCCAGCAGTGTAGCGGGTCTCGGCACAGATACGCAGTATTTT. Translated: CASSVAGLGTDTQYF.

The chain employs TRBV11-3 and TRBJ2-3; perhaps D is TRBD1 or TRBD2 (5 bases each). This CDR3 is 12 amino acids long. With 3 bases removed from V and 5 bases from J, the gap between germline ends came to 6 bases. Germline V gives CDR1 SGHNT, CDR2 YENEEA. The CDR3 region has the DNA TGTGCCAGCAGCTTTGGGGGAGATACGCAGTATTTT. This codes for CASSFGGDTQYF.

The genes are TRBV11-1 and TRBJ1-2, with a tentative D call TRBD1 (5 bases). Trimming removed 3 bases at V and 3 bases at J, with 17 bases between. Germline V gene sequence: CDR1 SGHAT, CDR2 FQDESV (reference sequence). There are 16 residues in the CDR3. CDR3 sequence: CASSFYLTTADYGYTF. The CDR3 DNA is TGTGCCAGCAGCTTCTACCTCACGACAGCCGACTATGGCTACACCTTC.

J is TRBJ2-2 and V is TRBV3-1; no definite D call. Trimming took 4 bases from V and 6 from J, leaving 12 bases between them. Germline CDR1 LGHDT, CDR2 YNNKEL (reference sequence). The CDR3 is 14 amino acids. This CDR3 is CASSRRSSSGELFF. The CDR3 DNA reads as TGTGCCAGCAGCCGAAGGTCGAGCTCCGGGGAGCTGTTTTTT.

The chain links TRBV7-3 to TRBJ1-1; D unresolved. V dropped 1 base and J dropped 2 bases, with 8 bases sitting between them. Germline CDR1 reads SGHTA; CDR2 reads FQGTGA. The CDR3 is 14 residues long. CDR3 amino acids: CASSLKELNTEAFF. In nucleotides, the CDR3 is TGTGCCAGCAGCTTAAAGGAGCTAAACACTGAAGCTTTCTTT. Full variable domain (remainder filled in from reference TRBV7-3 and TRBJ1-1): GAGVSQTPSNKVTEKGKYVELRCDPISGHTALYWYRQSLGQGPEFLIYFQGTGAADDSGLPNDRFFAVRPEGSVSTLKIQRTERGDSAVYLCASSLKELNTEAFFGQGTRLTVV.

The V call is TRBV6-2 or TRBV6-3, the J call TRBJ1-1; D is unresolved. CDR3 length: 13 residues. Trimming removed 2 bases at V and 1 base at J, with 5 bases between. Per the germline V gene, CDR1 is MNHEY and CDR2 is SVGEGT. As DNA, the CDR3 is TGTGCCAGCAGTTACGTATCGAACACTGAAGCTTTCTTT. Translated: CASSYVSNTEAFF.

The CDR3 is CASSLEGGTEAFF. The CDR3 DNA reads TGTGCCAGCAGCTTAGAGGGTGGCACTGAAGCTTTCTTT. The V gene is TRBV7-6, the J gene TRBJ1-1; D uncertain. Germline V gene data show CDR1 as SGHVS and CDR2 as FNYEAQ. V was clipped by 1 base and J by 4 bases, with 7 bases between them. This CDR3 spans 13 amino acids.

The gene calls are TRBV5-1 and TRBJ2-1; D might be TRBD2 (6 bases). CDR1 is SGHRS and CDR2 is YFSETQ in the germline V gene. The V end was cut by 3 bases, the J end by 9 bases, with 13 bases between. The CDR3 is 13 amino acids. The CDR3 is CASSYLGLSEQFF. In nucleotides, the CDR3 is TGCGCCAGCAGCTACCTGGGACTTTCTGAGCAGTTCTTC.

The chain couples TRBV6-5 to TRBJ1-5; D is unresolved. The germline V and J ends were trimmed by 0 bases and 0 bases, with 6 bases remaining between them. This CDR3 has 15 residues. Germline V gene sequence: CDR1 MNHEY, CDR2 SVGAGI. CDR3 in DNA: TGTGCCAGCAGTTACTCTCGGCATAGCAATCAGCCCCAGCATTTT. Translating gives CASSYSRHSNQPQHF.